The 24 T cell receptor beta chains below come from one sample, sequenced in a study of shared clonotypes between healthy human individuals. Sequenced by immunoSEQ multiplex PCR; TCRdb stores in-frame clones only, minus some. The data contain roughly 1 million clones, 60% to 80% of them singletons. The sequenced material came from memory CD4+ T cells sorted from blood. The sample's subset: CD45RA-negative fraction. Receptors originate from a man aged 18-30 years in good health.

This chain links TRBV6-5 with TRBJ2-3, with 9 positions matching TRBD1. In germline, CDR1 is MNHEY, CDR2 SVGAGI. The length of the CDR3 is 13 residues. J lost 4 bases, V lost 8 bases, and 4 bases had no gene match. The DNA of the CDR3 is TGTGCCAGCGGGACAGGGTACGCAGATACGCAGTATTTT. Protein product: CASGTGYADTQYF.

The chain has TRBV10-3 and TRBJ1-3, with a possible D match to TRBD1 (6 bases). The CDR3 extends over 16 amino acids. Deletions cut 2 bases from V and 4 bases from J, with 15 bases between. Germline V lookup: CDR1 ENHRY, CDR2 SYGVKD. CDR3 in amino acids: CAISEGIQGYGNTIYF. For the CDR3, the DNA is TGTGCCATCAGTGAGGGAATACAGGGTTACGGAAACACCATATATTTT.

This clone was detected a few times. The rearrangement joins TRBV14 to TRBJ1-1; D call uncertain. CDR1 is SGHDN and CDR2 is FVKESK in the germline V gene. CDR3 length: 13 amino acids. Trimming removed 0 bases at V and 7 bases at J, with 9 bases between. The CDR3 coding sequence is TGTGCCAGCAGCCAAGAATTCGGAGGTGAAGCTTTCTTT. Its translation: CASSQEFGGEAFF.

The CDR3 bases are TGTGCTAGTGCCCAGGACCTGCTTGTAGGAGCTGAAGCTTTCTTT. Translated: CASAQDLLVGAEAFF. The chain recombines TRBV12-5 with TRBJ1-1; the D is unclear. V was pared by 7 bases and J by 6 bases, with 21 bases between. Per germline, CDR1 LGHNT and CDR2 FRNRAP. The CDR3 sequence is 15 residues long.

The chain employs TRBV29-1 and TRBJ2-7; perhaps TRBD1 as D (6 bases). The CDR3 sequence is 12 residues long. Germline lookup yields CDR1 SQVTM and CDR2 ANQGSEA. The germline V and J ends were trimmed by 7 bases and 5 bases, with 15 bases remaining between them. The CDR3 reads CSANRDFDEQYF. The CDR3 nucleotides read TGCAGCGCAAACAGGGATTTTGACGAGCAGTACTTC.

The chain has TRBV5-1 and TRBJ2-2; D could derive from TRBD1 or TRBD2 (5 bases each). The CDR3 extends over 16 amino acids. Germline CDR1 reads SGHRS; CDR2 reads YFSETQ. The V end was cut by 3 bases, the J end by 1 base, with 13 bases between. The CDR3 protein is CASSSDSGLNTGELFF. Here the CDR3 DNA reads TGCGCCAGCAGCTCCGACTCGGGGCTGAACACCGGGGAGCTGTTTTTT.

This clone showed up just a few times. The sample carries other DNA sequences with the same CDR3. In DNA, the CDR3 is TGTGCCAGCTCACCTACAAGGAACACTGAAGCTTTCTTT. This gives the protein CASSPTRNTEAFF. This chain connects TRBV18 to TRBJ1-1; D unresolved. Deletions cut 3 bases from V and 1 base from J, with 6 bases between. The CDR3 totals 13 residues. Germline CDR1 and CDR2: KGHSH and LQKENI.

The rearrangement uses TRBV28 and TRBJ1-2; D is unclear. Trimming removed 5 bases at V and 4 bases at J, with 14 bases between. The CDR3 contains 14 residues. Germline V CDR1 and CDR2: MDHEN, SYDVKM. CDR3: CASSLQPNPYGYTF. CDR3 DNA: TGTGCCAGCAGTCTCCAGCCCAATCCCTATGGCTACACCTTC.

This sequence joins TRBV6-1 and TRBJ1-1; maybe TRBD1 (5 bases). The CDR3 runs 13 residues. The V gene lost 11 bases and the J gene lost 4 bases, with 17 bases spanning the gap. The germline V gene encodes CDR1 MNHNS and CDR2 SASEGT. The CDR3 region is CASRRAGITEAFF. CDR3 bases: TGTGCCTCCCGTCGAGCAGGGATCACTGAAGCTTTCTTT.

About this clone: The sample carries other DNA sequences with the same CDR3. The chain employs TRBV18 and TRBJ2-5; D remains ambiguous. Germline V gives CDR1 KGHSH, CDR2 LQKENI. Between the trimmed V and J ends, which lost 0 bases and 1 base, there was a span of 9 bases. The CDR3 has 15 residues. The CDR3 nucleotides are TGTGCCAGCTCACCACCGGTCGACGGCCAAGAGACCCAGTACTTC. This translates into CASSPPVDGQETQYF.

This clone was counted between two and nine times. The chain recombines TRBV7-8 with TRBJ2-7; 10 bases line up with TRBD1. The CDR3 contains 13 residues. Unmatched junction bases numbered 3, after V lost 4 bases and J lost 6 bases. Germline V gives CDR1 SGHVS, CDR2 FQNEAQ. The DNA for the CDR3 is TGTGCCAGCAGCTGGGACAGGGGAGGCGAGCAGTACTTC. It translates to CASSWDRGGEQYF.

This clone has a single count. The V and J genes are TRBV10-1 and TRBJ1-1; TRBD1 aligns across 9 bases. V was pared by 10 bases and J by 1 base, with 7 bases of the junction left unmatched. CDR3 length: 14 amino acids. Germline CDR1 WNHNN, CDR2 SYGVQD (reference sequence). CDR3 region: CATSLGQGNTEAFF. DNA for the CDR3: TGCGCCACCTCTTTGGGACAGGGGAACACTGAAGCTTTCTTT.

The chain couples TRBV11-2 to TRBJ2-1; either TRBD1 or TRBD2 may fit D (5 bases each). The CDR3 consists of 15 residues. The V gene lost 5 bases and the J gene lost 7 bases, with 18 bases spanning the gap. Germline CDR1 is SGHAT and CDR2 is FQNNGV. The CDR3, as DNA: TGTGCCAGCAGCCGGGGACCGCTCCTTGGGAATGAGCAGTTCTTC. This sequence encodes CASSRGPLLGNEQFF.

This clone was found a few times. The genes are TRBV10-2 and TRBJ2-5, with D hard to call. The V end was cut by 4 bases, the J end by 4 bases, with 4 bases between. This CDR3 has 11 amino acids. CDR1 is WSHSY, CDR2 SAAADI, per germline. The CDR3 loop is CASSGVETQYF. As DNA, the CDR3 is TGCGCCAGCAGTGGTGTAGAGACCCAGTACTTC.

Concerning this clone itself: It is likely a read error: a sequence one base away is far more abundant. The identical CDR3 is also encoded by other nucleotide sequences in the sample. The chain is built from TRBV7-2 and TRBJ2-2; no firm D call. This CDR3 region has 12 residues. Germline V gives CDR1 SGHTA, CDR2 FQGNSA. The germline V and J ends were trimmed by 5 bases and 3 bases, with 4 bases remaining between them. CDR3 nucleotide sequence: TGTGCCAGCAGCACAGACACCGGGGAGCTGTTTTTT. Translated, it gives CASSTDTGELFF.

This chain connects TRBV11-2 to TRBJ2-7; D possibly corresponds to TRBD2 (5 bases). Deletions cut 5 bases from V and 7 bases from J, with 12 bases between. The CDR3 is made up of 12 amino acids. Germline V lookup: CDR1 SGHAT, CDR2 FQNNGV. Here the CDR3 reads CASSEGGGEQYF. CDR3 coding DNA: TGTGCCAGCAGCGAAGGAGGCGGGGAGCAGTACTTC.

This chain links TRBV4-1 with TRBJ2-2; 8 nucleotides match TRBD2. Per germline, CDR1 MGHRA and CDR2 YSYEKL. The CDR3 extends over 16 amino acids. J gave up 6 bases and V 1 base, and 7 bases lay outside the gene matches. The CDR3, as DNA: TGCGCCAGCAGCCAAGGGCCAGCGGGAGAACCCGGGGAGCTGTTTTTT. Its protein is CASSQGPAGEPGELFF.

This clone was seen only a few times. This rearrangement joins TRBV19 to TRBJ1-1, with D tentatively TRBD1 (6 bases). The ends were cut back, 4 bases at V and 0 bases at J, with 18 bases in the middle. Germline V CDR1 and CDR2: LNHDA, SQIVND (reference sequence). CDR3 length: 17 amino acids. CDR3 in amino acids: CASSTWTAEVVNTEAFF. The CDR3 DNA reads as TGTGCCAGTAGTACTTGGACAGCCGAGGTGGTGAACACTGAAGCTTTCTTT. The full variable domain, completed using reference TRBV19 and TRBJ1-1, is DGGITQSPKYLFRKEGQNVTLSCEQNLNHDAMYWYRQDPGQGLRLIYYSQIVNDFQKGDIAEGYSVSREKKESFPLTVTSAQKNPTAFYLCASSTWTAEVVNTEAFFGQGTRLTVV.

The V gene is TRBV5-4, the J gene TRBJ2-5; the match to TRBD1 covers 8 bases. Trimming took 2 bases from V and 1 from J; bases not matched to a gene: 4. The V gene's germline CDR1 is SGHNT and CDR2 YYREEE (reference sequence). The CDR3 consists of 15 residues. DNA of the CDR3: TGTGCCAGCAGCTTCGACCAGGGGGCCCAAGAGACCCAGTACTTC. It codes for CASSFDQGAQETQYF. Drawing the rest from reference TRBV5-4 and TRBJ2-5, the complete variable domain is ETGVTQSPTHLIKTRGQQVTLRCSSQSGHNTVSWYQQALGQGPQFIFQYYREEENGRGNFPPRFSGLQFPNYSSELNVNALELDDSALYLCASSFDQGAQETQYFGPGTRLLVL.

The gene calls are TRBV19 and TRBJ1-2; a weak D match, TRBD1 (6 bases). Per germline, CDR1 LNHDA and CDR2 SQIVND (reference sequence). There are 15 residues in the CDR3. Trimming pared 5 bases from V and 3 bases from J, leaving 16 bases between. The CDR3 bases are TGTGCCAGTAGTCTACGTGAAGGGGGACACTATGGCTACACCTTC. Protein: CASSLREGGHYGYTF.

In its sample, this clone was seen a few times. CDR3 in amino acids: CASSQGTQNIQYF. Written as DNA, the CDR3 is TGCGCCAGCAGCCAAGGGACCCAGAACATTCAGTACTTC. V is TRBV4-3 and J is TRBJ2-4, with D uncertain. V was pared by 1 base and J by 7 bases, with 8 bases between. The CDR3 extends over 13 amino acids. Germline CDR1 is LGHNA and CDR2 is YSLEER.

Comment on this clone: Other DNA sequences within the sample encode an identical CDR3. This rearrangement joins TRBV6-1 to TRBJ2-7, with D tentatively TRBD1 (6 bases). Trimming shortened V by 4 bases and J by 6 bases, and 10 bases separated the two germline ends. The V gene's germline CDR1 is MNHNS and CDR2 SASEGT. The CDR3 contains 12 residues. CDR3 bases: TGTGCCAGCAGTGTCAGGGGAAGCGAGCAGTACTTC. Residues: CASSVRGSEQYF.

The chain carries TRBV28 and TRBJ1-3, with TRBD1 identical over 8 bases. V dropped 5 bases and J dropped 3; count of bases not matched to a gene: 3. The germline V gene has CDR1 MDHEN and CDR2 SYDVKM. The CDR3 has 14 amino acids. As DNA, the CDR3 is TGTGCCAGCAGTCCCGGACAGGGTGGAAACACCATATATTTT. Its translation: CASSPGQGGNTIYF.

This chain joins TRBV2 and TRBJ2-7; D remains unclear. Germline lookup yields CDR1 SNHLY and CDR2 FYNNEI. The CDR3 has 11 amino acids. Trimming cost V 6 bases and J 3 bases, with 6 bases left between them. The CDR3 region has the DNA TGTGCCAGCAGCCAGATCTACGAGCAGTACTTC. This sequence encodes CASSQIYEQYF.